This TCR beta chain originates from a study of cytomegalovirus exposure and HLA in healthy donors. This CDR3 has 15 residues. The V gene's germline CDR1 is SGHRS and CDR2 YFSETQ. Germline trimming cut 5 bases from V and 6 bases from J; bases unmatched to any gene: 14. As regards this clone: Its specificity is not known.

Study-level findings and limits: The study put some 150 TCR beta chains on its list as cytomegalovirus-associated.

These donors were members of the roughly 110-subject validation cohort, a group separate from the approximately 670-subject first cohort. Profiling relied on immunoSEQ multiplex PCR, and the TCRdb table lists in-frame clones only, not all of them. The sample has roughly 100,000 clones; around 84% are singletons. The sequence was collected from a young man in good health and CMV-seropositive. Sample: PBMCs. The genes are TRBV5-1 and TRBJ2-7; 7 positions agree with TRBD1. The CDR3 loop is CASRYGTAAPGEQYF. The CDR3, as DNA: TGCGCCAGCAGATACGGGACAGCCGCCCCCGGCGAGCAGTACTTC.